The 30 T cell receptor beta chains presented below share a single source sample, sequenced in a study of shared clonotypes between healthy human individuals (dated by TCRdb to about 2020). CD8 naive samples were obtained by positive selection for CCR7 among CD45RO-negative cells, yielding a CD45RA+CCR7+ population from which TemRA cells were excluded. Library construction relied on the immunoSEQ multiplex PCR assay. This immuneACCESS table, as held by TCRdb, lists in-frame sequences with V and J called but not all clones. Of the missing ones, under half trace to an unresolved V gene in checked studies; the others have no known cause. A total of about 700,000 clones appear in this sample, about 90% of them only once. Roughly 24% of the sample goes to the ten largest clones. Sequencing was done on a sample of naive CD8+ T cells sorted from blood. The sample's cell subset or site, from its label and the paper: CD45RA+CCR7+. Receptors originate from a man aged 30 to 45 in good health.

A few counts support this clone. The chain links TRBV5-1 to TRBJ2-7; D uncertain. This CDR3 comprises 13 residues. Trimming took off 4 bases at V and 4 bases at J, with 12 bases between the two ends. Germline lookup yields CDR1 SGHRS and CDR2 YFSETQ. The chain's CDR3 is CASSLRLGYEQYF. The CDR3, as DNA: TGCGCCAGCAGCCTACGGCTAGGGTACGAGCAGTACTTC. Complete variable domain (other parts from reference TRBV5-1 and TRBJ2-7): KAGVTQTPRYLIKTRGQQVTLSCSPISGHRSVSWYQQTPGQGLQFLFEYFSETQRNKGNFPGRFSGRQFSNSRSEMNVSTLELGDSALYLCASSLRLGYEQYFGPGTRLTVT.

The chain recombines TRBV29-1 with TRBJ1-4; D is perhaps TRBD1 (5 bases). This CDR3 has 12 amino acids. Germline loops: CDR1 SQVTM, CDR2 ANQGSEA. The germline V and J ends were trimmed by 5 bases and 5 bases, with 9 bases remaining between them. In DNA form, the CDR3 reads TGCAGCGTTAACAAGGGGAATGAAAAACTGTTTTTT. It encodes CSVNKGNEKLFF.

The V and J genes are TRBV2 and TRBJ1-2, with D unclear. Germline assignment: CDR1 SNHLY and CDR2 FYNNEI. V was cut by 7 bases and J by 7 bases, with 10 bases left in between. CDR3 length: 11 amino acids. The chain's CDR3 is CASKDIPGYTF. The CDR3 coding sequence is TGTGCCAGCAAAGACATCCCTGGCTACACCTTC.

This chain connects TRBV4-1 to TRBJ2-1; D uncertain. Trimming removed 1 base at V and 8 bases at J, with 6 bases between. Germline V gene sequence: CDR1 MGHRA, CDR2 YSYEKL. The CDR3 sequence is 12 residues long. CDR3 sequence reads: CASSQVNDEQFF. In DNA form, the CDR3 reads TGCGCCAGCAGCCAAGTAAACGATGAGCAGTTCTTC.

This chain joins TRBV10-1 and TRBJ2-1, with TRBD2 matching 10 bases. The CDR3 length is 13 residues. V was pared by 8 bases and J by 10 bases, with 8 bases of the junction left unmatched. Germline V CDR1 and CDR2: WNHNN, SYGVQD (reference sequence). Here the CDR3 DNA reads TGCGCCAGCTCGGCTAGCGGGAGTAAAGAGCAGTTCTTC. Translation gives CASSASGSKEQFF.

V and J are TRBV4-1 and TRBJ2-1; TRBD2 is a possible D gene (6 bases). Looked up from germline, CDR1 is MGHRA and CDR2 is YSYEKL. V was trimmed by 0 bases and J by 6 bases, leaving 12 bases between them. This CDR3 spans 15 amino acids. CDR3 bases: TGCGCCAGCAGCCAAGAACTCGGGAGCTTCAATGAGCAGTTCTTC. It is translated as CASSQELGSFNEQFF.

The genes are TRBV29-1 and TRBJ2-7, with 14 bases fitting TRBD2. CDR1 is SQVTM and CDR2 is ANQGSEA in the germline V gene. The trim removed 5 bases at V and 0 bases at J, leaving 12 bases unmatched. The CDR3 is made up of 18 amino acids. The CDR3: CSVRGTSGSQISSYEQYF. As DNA, the CDR3 is TGCAGCGTTAGGGGGACTAGCGGGAGTCAAATCAGCTCCTACGAGCAGTACTTC.

The V and J genes are TRBV9 and TRBJ2-1; 13 positions agree with TRBD2. V shed 3 bases, J shed 2 bases, and the junction held 8 bases outside the gene matches. The CDR3 length is 18 residues. Per the germline V gene, CDR1 is SGDLS and CDR2 is YYNGEE. The CDR3 DNA reads as TGTGCCAGCAGCGAGGGGACTAGCGGGAAAGGAACCTACAATGAGCAGTTCTTC. It codes for CASSEGTSGKGTYNEQFF.

The rearrangement links TRBV25-1 to TRBJ2-5, with a tentative D call TRBD2 (6 bases). The CDR3 runs to 15 residues. Germline loops: CDR1 MGHDK, CDR2 SYGVNS. Trimming left V 4 bases short and J 5 bases short, with 17 bases between. The CDR3 DNA is TGTGCCAGCAGTGGTACGTGGAGGGCCAATGAGACCCAGTACTTC. This translates into CASSGTWRANETQYF.

This chain joins TRBV28 and TRBJ2-5; D not resolved. Trimming cost V 6 bases and J 1 base, with 15 bases left between them. There are 15 residues in the CDR3. Germline V gene data show CDR1 as MDHEN and CDR2 as SYDVKM. The CDR3 DNA reads as TGTGCCAGCAGCCCTCTGGTGGGCAGCCAAGAGACCCAGTACTTC. Translation gives CASSPLVGSQETQYF.

The chain employs TRBV7-8 and TRBJ2-7; the D is unclear. The CDR3 has 13 amino acids. Trimming stripped 7 bases from V and 0 bases from J, with 10 bases between. Germline values: CDR1 SGHVS, CDR2 FQNEAQ. CDR3 amino acids: CASNEVSSYEQYF. The CDR3 DNA follows: TGTGCCAGCAATGAAGTGAGCTCCTACGAGCAGTACTTC.

CDR3 nucleotides: TGTGCCAGCAGTGAAGCGATAAACCCTATCAGCCCCCAGCATTTT. Translation gives CASSEAINPISPQHF. J is TRBJ1-5 and V is TRBV6-1, with D hard to call. The V gene lost 0 bases and the J gene lost 10 bases, with 16 bases spanning the gap. This CDR3 is built from 15 residues. Per germline, CDR1 MNHNS and CDR2 SASEGT.

The chain couples TRBV4-2 to TRBJ2-1, with 11 nucleotides matching TRBD2. The CDR3 length is 16 residues. CDR1 LGHNA and CDR2 YNFKEQ come from the germline V gene. J gave up 5 bases and V 0 bases, and 3 bases lay outside the gene matches. The CDR3 sequence is CASSQEIAGGDNEQFF. The CDR3 DNA sequence: TGTGCCAGCAGCCAAGAGATAGCGGGAGGGGACAATGAGCAGTTCTTC.

The chain combines TRBV7-9 with TRBJ2-3; no firm D call. The germline V gene encodes CDR1 SEHNR and CDR2 FQNEAQ (reference sequence). V dropped 1 base and J dropped 11 bases, with 13 bases sitting between them. There are 13 residues in the CDR3. The DNA of the CDR3 is TGTGCCAGCAGCTTAGGAGGAGCATGGAAGCAGTATTTT. This translates into CASSLGGAWKQYF.

A single count supports this clone. Written as DNA, the CDR3 is TGTGCCAGCAGTTCCAGGGCGGGGGCGAACACTGAAGCTTTCTTT. Translating gives CASSSRAGANTEAFF. The chain recombines TRBV6-6 with TRBJ1-1, with D maybe TRBD1 (6 bases). Germline CDR1 reads MNHNY; CDR2 reads SVGAGI (reference sequence). CDR3 length equals 15 residues. The ends were cut back, 4 bases at V and 1 base at J, with 13 bases in the middle.

The gene calls are TRBV27 and TRBJ2-1; D unclear. V lost 3 bases, J lost 8 bases, and 2 bases lay in between. Germline V gene lookup returns CDR1 MNHEY and CDR2 SMNVEV (reference sequence). This CDR3 contains 10 residues. The CDR3, as DNA: TGTGCCAGCAGTTTTTATGAGCAGTTCTTC. Protein product: CASSFYEQFF.

The chain couples TRBV27 to TRBJ2-1; 10 bases are a match to TRBD1. Germline V gene data show CDR1 as MNHEY and CDR2 as SMNVEV (reference sequence). V lost 6 bases and J lost 3; bases outside the gene matches: 2. The CDR3 has 14 amino acids. CDR3 sequence: CASSRDRGYNEQFF. The CDR3 DNA sequence: TGTGCCAGCAGCCGGGACAGGGGCTACAATGAGCAGTTCTTC.

The chain uses TRBV6-1 and TRBJ2-1; possibly TRBD2 for D (6 bases). CDR3 length equals 15 residues. The V gene lost 5 bases and the J gene lost 6 bases, with 17 bases spanning the gap. CDR1 and CDR2 from the germline V gene are MNHNS and SASEGT. CDR3: CASSSLAPLGNEQFF. The CDR3 nucleotides read TGTGCCAGCAGTTCCCTAGCGCCTCTCGGCAATGAGCAGTTCTTC.

This clone has a single count. This rearrangement joins TRBV28 to TRBJ1-2, with unresolved D. CDR1 and CDR2 from the germline V gene are MDHEN and SYDVKM. The CDR3 totals 13 residues. V dropped 2 bases and J dropped 4 bases, with 8 bases sitting between them. CDR3 residues: CASSLEGGYGYTF. The CDR3 DNA reads as TGTGCCAGCAGTTTAGAGGGAGGCTATGGCTACACCTTC.

J is TRBJ2-7 and V is TRBV14, with 8 nucleotides matching TRBD1. Germline V gene lookup returns CDR1 SGHDN and CDR2 FVKESK. There are 14 residues in the CDR3. The V segment lost 4 bases and the J segment 6 bases; nucleotides outside the gene matches: 8. The CDR3, as DNA: TGTGCCAGCAGCCTTACGGGACAGGTCATCGAGCAGTACTTC. Amino acid sequence: CASSLTGQVIEQYF.

V usage is TRBV2 and J usage is TRBJ2-5, with D maybe TRBD2 (6 bases). The CDR3 spans 15 residues. Germline V gene lookup returns CDR1 SNHLY and CDR2 FYNNEI. V was pared by 2 bases and J by 4 bases, with 14 bases between. The DNA of the CDR3 is TGTGCCAGCAGTGAATGGGGGAGGTGGGGAGAGACCCAGTACTTC. Its protein is CASSEWGRWGETQYF.

This chain uses TRBV7-9 with TRBJ2-2, with 7 bases that match TRBD1. Germline CDR1 and CDR2: SEHNR and FQNEAQ (reference sequence). The CDR3 length is 14 residues. With V trimmed by 2 bases and J by 7 bases, 4 bases remained unmatched. CDR3 amino acids: CASSLSRGLGELFF. The CDR3 nucleotides read TGTGCCAGCAGCTTAAGTAGGGGGCTCGGGGAGCTGTTTTTT. Variable domain in full (rest from reference TRBV7-9 and TRBJ2-2): DTGVSQNPRHKITKRGQNVTFRCDPISEHNRLYWYRQTLGQGPEFLTYFQNEAQLEKSRLLSDRFSAERPKGSFSTLEIQRTEQGDSAMYLCASSLSRGLGELFFGEGSRLTVL.

This clone was counted a single time. The V call is TRBV9, the J call TRBJ2-3, with a tentative D call TRBD2 (6 bases). The CDR3 has 15 amino acids. Germline V lookup: CDR1 SGDLS, CDR2 YYNGEE. Trimming removed 3 bases from V and 2 bases from J, with 13 bases in between. This CDR3 reads CASSAAGSPTDTQYF. CDR3 coding DNA: TGTGCCAGCAGCGCGGCGGGGAGCCCCACAGATACGCAGTATTTT.

Of note for this clone: At the DNA level, this CDR3 is encoded by other sequences in the same sample as well. V and J are TRBV9 and TRBJ2-7; no reliable D call. The CDR3 has 12 residues. The germline CDR1 and CDR2 sequences are SGDLS and YYNGEE. With 0 bases removed from V and 4 bases from J, the gap between germline ends came to 5 bases. The CDR3 sequence: CASSVGGYEQYF. CDR3 in DNA: TGTGCCAGCAGCGTAGGTGGGTACGAGCAGTACTTC.

J is TRBJ2-1 and V is TRBV19, with 11 bases fitting TRBD2. Germline CDR1 reads LNHDA; CDR2 reads SQIVND (reference sequence). The CDR3 sequence is 17 residues long. V shed 3 bases, J shed 4 bases, and the junction held 8 bases outside the gene matches. CDR3 residues: CASSIVQLAGGYNEQFF. CDR3 coding DNA: TGTGCCAGTAGTATCGTTCAGTTAGCGGGAGGGTACAATGAGCAGTTCTTC.

The rearrangement uses TRBV27 and TRBJ2-7; 9 nucleotides align to TRBD1. Germline-derived CDR1 and CDR2 are MNHEY and SMNVEV (reference sequence). V lost 0 bases to trimming and J lost 3 bases; unmatched junction nucleotides: 9. The CDR3 has 17 amino acids. The CDR3 sequence: CASSLSGTGSFVYEQYF. CDR3 DNA sequence: TGTGCCAGCAGTTTATCGGGGACAGGGTCCTTTGTCTACGAGCAGTACTTC.

The chain joins TRBV5-1 to TRBJ2-7; TRBD2 matches 13 bases. The trim removed 4 bases at V and 2 bases at J, leaving 6 bases unmatched. Germline CDR1 reads SGHRS; CDR2 reads YFSETQ. There are 16 residues in the CDR3. The DNA of the CDR3 is TGCGCCAGCAGCCCCGGGACTAGCGGGATCCCCTACGAGCAGTACTTC. It is translated as CASSPGTSGIPYEQYF.

This rearrangement joins TRBV6-5 to TRBJ1-1, with D possibly being TRBD1 (5 bases). In germline, CDR1 is MNHEY, CDR2 SVGAGI. The CDR3 consists of 15 residues. Trimming removed 6 bases at V and 3 bases at J, with 17 bases between. The CDR3 sequence is CASRSTRAVYTEAFF. The CDR3 DNA is TGTGCCAGCAGAAGCACCAGGGCCGTTTACACTGAAGCTTTCTTT.

The chain couples TRBV7-6 to TRBJ2-1, with D possibly being TRBD1 or TRBD2 (5 bases each). There are 14 residues in the CDR3. Trimming removed 1 base at V and 8 bases at J, with 12 bases between. CDR1 is SGHVS and CDR2 is FNYEAQ in the germline V gene. The CDR3 reads CASSLGGTVYEQFF. CDR3 coding DNA: TGTGCCAGCAGCTTAGGGGGGACGGTCTATGAGCAGTTCTTC. Filled out from reference TRBV7-6 and TRBJ2-1, the complete variable domain reads GAGVSQSPRYKVTKRGQDVALRCDPISGHVSLYWYRQALGQGPEFLTYFNYEAQQDKSGLPNDRFSAERPEGSISTLTIQRTEQRDSAMYRCASSLGGTVYEQFFGPGTRLTVL.

Concerning this clone: The sample holds other DNA sequences that translate to the same CDR3. The chain joins TRBV30 to TRBJ2-3; D unclear. CDR3 length: 14 amino acids. Looked up from germline, CDR1 is GTSNPN and CDR2 is SVGIG (reference sequence). Trimming left V 0 bases short and J 4 bases short, with 11 bases between. The CDR3 DNA sequence: TGTGCCTGGAGTGTATCAGGCGGAGCAGATACGCAGTATTTT. This translates into CAWSVSGGADTQYF.